The clone carrying this T cell receptor (beta chain) was picked up many times. Its antigen is unidentified. The diagnostic workup employed clinical symptoms, serum thyroxine, TRAb, thyroid ultrasound and orbital computed tomography. PBMCs stemmed from under 11 ml of fresh peripheral blood. The data were taken from a study of Graves' ophthalmopathy and Graves' hyperthyroidism. As the template, RNA transcripts were used to amplify TCR beta CDR3 regions. Second-round multiplex PCR followed a first-round RT-PCR using HTBI primers. TCRdb reprocessed the multiplex PCR reads via MiXCR and lists one record per CDR3 protein. The sample contains 650,000 to 900,000 distinct CDR3 sequences, 35% to 50% of which appear only once. Study-wide points: Ophthalmopathy progression predictions by the model showed around 72% specificity and about 68% sensitivity. Blood also held most thyroid clonotypes expanded above 0.001 frequency.

There are 13 residues in the CDR3. The trim removed 5 bases at V and 11 bases at J, leaving 9 bases unmatched. Material for sequencing was peripheral blood. The origin of this receptor is an adult man with Graves' ophthalmopathy. The J gene is TRBJ1-5, the V gene TRBV12-3 or TRBV12-4, with 7 bases matching TRBD1. CDR3 region: CASSPTGYGAQHF. The CDR3 bases are TGTGCCAGCAGTCCGACAGGGTATGGGGCCCAGCATTTT.